This T cell receptor beta chain derives from a study of response to subunit inactivated influenza vaccine. The study's findings and limits: Only a handful of new T cells, the authors suggested, are recruited with each seasonal influenza vaccination.

With respect to this clonotype: Its specificity is not known.

One entry per CDR3 protein, called by TCRdb with MiXCR from the RT-PCR reads. The data contain 550,000 to 600,000 distinct CDR3 sequences, roughly 12% of them singletons. CDR3 size: 12 residues. Trimming removed 3 bases at V and 5 bases at J, with 7 bases between. Germline V CDR1 and CDR2: SGHTA, FQGNSA. The sequence was collected from a man aged 50 to 60 who received an inactivated influenza vaccine. The chain joins TRBV7-2 to TRBJ1-2, with no clear D. The sample consisted of PBMCs from blood, taken on the day of vaccination. The CDR3 DNA reads TGTGCCAGCAGCTTCAGACAATATGGCTACACCTTC. This codes for CASSFRQYGYTF.